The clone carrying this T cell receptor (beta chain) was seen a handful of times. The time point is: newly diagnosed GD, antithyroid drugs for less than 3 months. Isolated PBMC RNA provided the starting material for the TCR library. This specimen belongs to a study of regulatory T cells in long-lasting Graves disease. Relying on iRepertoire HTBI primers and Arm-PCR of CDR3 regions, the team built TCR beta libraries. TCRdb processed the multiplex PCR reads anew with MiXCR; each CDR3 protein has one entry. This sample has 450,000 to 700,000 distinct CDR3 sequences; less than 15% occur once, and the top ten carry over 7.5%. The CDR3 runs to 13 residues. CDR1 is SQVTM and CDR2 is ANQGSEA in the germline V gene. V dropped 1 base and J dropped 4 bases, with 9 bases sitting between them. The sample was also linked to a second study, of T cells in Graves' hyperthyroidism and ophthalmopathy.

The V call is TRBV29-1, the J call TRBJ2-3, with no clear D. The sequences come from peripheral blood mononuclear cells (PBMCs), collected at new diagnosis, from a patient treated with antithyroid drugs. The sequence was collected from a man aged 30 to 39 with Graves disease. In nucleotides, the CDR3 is TGCAGCGTTGAAGTTTCGGGCTCAGATACGCAGTATTTT. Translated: CSVEVSGSDTQYF.